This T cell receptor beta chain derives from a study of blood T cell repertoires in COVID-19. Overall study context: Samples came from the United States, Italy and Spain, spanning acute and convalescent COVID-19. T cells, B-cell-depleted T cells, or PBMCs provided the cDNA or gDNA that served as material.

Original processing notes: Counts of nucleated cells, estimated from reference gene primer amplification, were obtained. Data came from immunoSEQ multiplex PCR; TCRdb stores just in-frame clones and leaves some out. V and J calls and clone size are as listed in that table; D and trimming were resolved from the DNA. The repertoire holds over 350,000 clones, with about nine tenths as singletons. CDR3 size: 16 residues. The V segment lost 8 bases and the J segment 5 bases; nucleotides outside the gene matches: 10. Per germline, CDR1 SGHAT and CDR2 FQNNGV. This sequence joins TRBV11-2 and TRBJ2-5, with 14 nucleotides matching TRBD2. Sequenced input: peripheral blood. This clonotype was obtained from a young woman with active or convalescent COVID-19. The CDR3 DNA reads TGTGCCAGCTTCCGGGGACTAGCGGGAGCGGATGAGACCCAGTACTTC. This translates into CASFRGLAGADETQYF. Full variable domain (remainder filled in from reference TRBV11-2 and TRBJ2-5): EAGVAQSPRYKIIEKRQSVAFWCNPISGHATLYWYQQILGQGPKLLIQFQNNGVVDDSQLPKDRFSAERLKGVDSTLKIQPAKLEDSAVYLCASFRGLAGADETQYFGPGTRLLVL.